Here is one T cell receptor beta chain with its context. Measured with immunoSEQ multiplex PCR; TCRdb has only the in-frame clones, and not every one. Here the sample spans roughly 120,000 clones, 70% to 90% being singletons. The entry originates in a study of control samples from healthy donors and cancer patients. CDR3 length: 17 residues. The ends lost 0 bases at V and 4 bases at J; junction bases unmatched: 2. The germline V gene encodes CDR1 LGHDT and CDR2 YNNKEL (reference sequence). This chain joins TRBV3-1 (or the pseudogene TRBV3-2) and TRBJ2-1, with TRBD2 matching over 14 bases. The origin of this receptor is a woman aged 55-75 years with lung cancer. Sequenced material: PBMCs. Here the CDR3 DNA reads TGTGCCAGCAGCCAAGAAGGGACTAGCGGGAGTTACAATGAGCAGTTCTTC. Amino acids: CASSQEGTSGSYNEQFF.